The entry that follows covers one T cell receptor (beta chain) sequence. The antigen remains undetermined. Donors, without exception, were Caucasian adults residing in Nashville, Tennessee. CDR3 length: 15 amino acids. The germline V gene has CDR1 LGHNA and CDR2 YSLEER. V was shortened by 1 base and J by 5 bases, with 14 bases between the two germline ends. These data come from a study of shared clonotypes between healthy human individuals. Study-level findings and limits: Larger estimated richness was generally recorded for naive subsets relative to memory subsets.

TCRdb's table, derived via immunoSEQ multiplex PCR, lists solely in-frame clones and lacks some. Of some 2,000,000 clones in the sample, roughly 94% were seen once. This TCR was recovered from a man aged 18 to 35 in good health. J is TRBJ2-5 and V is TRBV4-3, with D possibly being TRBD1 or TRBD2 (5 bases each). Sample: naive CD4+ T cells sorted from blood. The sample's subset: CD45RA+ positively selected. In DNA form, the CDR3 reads TGCGCCAGCAGCCAAGGGATGGGGCTAGCCGAGACCCAGTACTTC. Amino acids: CASSQGMGLAETQYF.